This T cell receptor beta chain was captured in a study of blood T cell repertoires in COVID-19. Study details: The samples span acute and convalescent COVID-19 from the United States, Italy and Spain. T cells, B-cell-depleted T cells, or PBMCs provided the cDNA or gDNA that served as material.

The protocol was immunoSEQ multiplex PCR, while the TCRdb copy is restricted to in-frame clones and leaves out a portion. The table shows around 310,000 clones, with around nine tenths occurring only once. Participants were aged roughly 18 to 100 years from roughly 26 US areas. This TCR came from a woman aged 25 to 39 who had recovered from COVID-19. Sequencing input: PBMCs or T cells enriched from blood (not recorded which).

The CDR3 sequence is CAITPTENTEAFF. Here the CDR3 DNA reads TGTGCCATCACTCCGACAGAGAACACTGAAGCTTTCTTT. This chain connects TRBV10-3 to TRBJ1-1; D is possibly TRBD1 (5 bases). The CDR3 contains 13 residues. Deletions cut 7 bases from V and 1 base from J, with 10 bases between. In germline, CDR1 is ENHRY, CDR2 SYGVKD.